Following are 6 T cell receptor beta chains from one sample sequenced in a study of OX40 agonist ivuxolimab in advanced cancers. TCRdb's table, derived via immunoSEQ multiplex PCR, lists solely in-frame clones and lacks some. The sample shows about 73,000 clones, 65% to 90% of them seen only once. Sample: CD4+ or CD8+ T cells sorted from blood, taken in a trial of the OX40 agonist ivuxolimab. The receptors come from an adult with an advanced solid tumor such as melanoma, head and neck, liver or kidney cancer.

The chain combines TRBV7-9 with TRBJ2-1, with 7 positions matching TRBD2. Germline loops: CDR1 SEHNR, CDR2 FQNEAQ (reference sequence). V trimming: 4 bases; J trimming: 2 bases; junction bases outside the gene matches: 8. The CDR3 consists of 16 residues. The CDR3 reads CASSSGSGLPYNEQFF. CDR3 nucleotide sequence: TGTGCCAGCAGCTCGGGATCGGGACTACCCTACAATGAGCAGTTCTTC.

The genes are TRBV18 and TRBJ2-7; 8 bases agree with TRBD1. The germline CDR1 and CDR2 sequences are KGHSH and LQKENI. This CDR3 comprises 14 residues. V dropped 6 bases and J dropped 5; count of bases not matched to a gene: 9. Here the CDR3 reads CASSRDRQSDEQYF. The CDR3 coding sequence is TGTGCCAGCTCCCGGGACAGGCAAAGCGACGAGCAGTACTTC.

Note on this clone: In this CDR3 the conserved last residue, phenylalanine or tryptophan, is missing, so a read error is likely. Because the CDR3's place on the DNA is in doubt, the DNA is left out and the CDR3 is given as listed by TCRdb. J is TRBJ1-2 and V is TRBV4-2; the D call of TRBD1 is as the table states it, not checked on the DNA. Germline lookup yields CDR1 LGHNA and CDR2 YNFKEQ. The CDR3 is 13 amino acids long, termini counted. The CDR3 loop is CASSLDSTHLIFS.

This clone was observed a few times. The same CDR3 also results from other DNA sequences found in this sample. This sequence joins TRBV5-6 and TRBJ2-2; 10 bases map to TRBD2. CDR3 length equals 16 residues. Trimming at V came to 2 bases and at J to 2 bases, leaving 3 bases not matched to a gene. The germline CDR1 and CDR2 sequences are SGHDT and YYEEEE. Written as DNA, the CDR3 is TGTGCCAGCAGCTTATTAGCGGGGGGCAACACCGGGGAGCTGTTTTTT. Its protein is CASSLLAGGNTGELFF.

The genes are TRBV7-3 and TRBJ2-3; D is uncertain. The CDR3 runs 15 residues. Germline loops: CDR1 SGHTA, CDR2 FQGTGA. The germline V and J ends were trimmed by 5 bases and 2 bases, with 14 bases remaining between them. The CDR3 bases are TGTGCCAGCAGCCCTCAAGTGTCAGCCACAGATACGCAGTATTTT. Its protein product is CASSPQVSATDTQYF.

The CDR3: CASSSPGLAGDTQYF. CDR3 sequence (DNA): TGTGCCAGCAGCTCACCGGGACTAGCGGGAGATACGCAGTATTTT. The rearrangement uses TRBV5-6 and TRBJ2-3, with TRBD2 identical over 12 bases. Germline trimming cut 3 bases from V and 5 bases from J; bases unmatched to any gene: 4. This CDR3 has 15 residues. The germline gives CDR1 SGHDT, CDR2 YYEEEE.